Below, one T cell receptor beta chain is given with its context. Looked up from germline, CDR1 is LGHNA and CDR2 is YNFKEQ. The ends lost 1 base at V and 6 bases at J; junction bases unmatched: 2. The CDR3 consists of 14 residues. The data are from a study of blood T cell dynamics during melanoma immunotherapy. Specified time point: week 3, after first cycle of checkpoint inhibitor. Blood was drawn before treatment and at week 3 after checkpoint blockade. TCRdb keeps only in-frame clones here, not all; method: immunoSEQ multiplex PCR. The table includes about 19,000 clones, about 85% detected once. This receptor was obtained from a human donor with melanoma. This sample comprised blood, obtained from a patient treated with checkpoint blockade. V usage is TRBV4-2 and J usage is TRBJ1-5, with 8 bases lining up with TRBD1. The CDR3 loop is CASSQATGVQPQHF. CDR3 coding DNA: TGTGCCAGCAGCCAAGCGACAGGGGTTCAGCCCCAGCATTTT.